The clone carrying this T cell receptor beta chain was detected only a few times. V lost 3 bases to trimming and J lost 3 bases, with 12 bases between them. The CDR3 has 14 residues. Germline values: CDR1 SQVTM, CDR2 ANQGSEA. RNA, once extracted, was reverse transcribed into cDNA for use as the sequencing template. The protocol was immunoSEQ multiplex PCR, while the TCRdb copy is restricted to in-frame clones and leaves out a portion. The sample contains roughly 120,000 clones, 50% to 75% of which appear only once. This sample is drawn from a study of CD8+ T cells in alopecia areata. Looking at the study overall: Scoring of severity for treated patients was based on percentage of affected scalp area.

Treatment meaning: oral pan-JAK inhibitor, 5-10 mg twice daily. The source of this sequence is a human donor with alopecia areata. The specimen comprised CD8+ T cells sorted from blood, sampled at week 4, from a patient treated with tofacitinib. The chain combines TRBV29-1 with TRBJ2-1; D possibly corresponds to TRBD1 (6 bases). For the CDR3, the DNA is TGCAGCGTTGAGGGCCAGGGGAGCTACAATGAGCAGTTCTTC. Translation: CSVEGQGSYNEQFF.